Below are 3 T cell receptor beta chains sequenced from a single sample in a study of T cell clones after liver transplantation (dated by TCRdb to the late 2010s). Library preparation used the immunoSEQ multiplex PCR assay. TCRdb stores this immuneACCESS table with in-frame sequences only. Part of the clones is absent; in the studies checked, under half of the shortfall reflects unresolved V genes, and no reason is known for the rest. The sample table contains roughly 80,000 clones; only one count was recorded for about 84% of them. The ten largest clonotypes hold approximately 0.47% of the sample. The sample in question was CD4+ T cells from blood, obtained just over 45 months after liver transplant. Every receptor here comes from a human patient who received a liver transplant. After a transplant, some T cells may have been passed on by the graft donor.

This rearrangement joins TRBV7-2 to TRBJ1-4; D is undetermined. The CDR3 has 18 amino acids. Germline assignment: CDR1 SGHTA and CDR2 FQGNSA. Trimming stripped 2 bases from V and 8 bases from J, with 24 bases between. CDR3 loop: CASSLRGNFGSGREKLFF. In DNA form, the CDR3 reads TGTGCCAGCAGCTTAAGAGGGAACTTCGGAAGCGGGAGGGAAAAACTGTTTTTT.

The chain uses TRBV5-4 and TRBJ1-1, with unresolved D. The germline V gene encodes CDR1 SGHNT and CDR2 YYREEE (reference sequence). This CDR3 has 16 amino acids. V dropped 0 bases and J dropped 0 bases, with 12 bases sitting between them. CDR3 bases: TGTGCCAGCAGCTTGGGGATACGGAACTTGAACACTGAAGCTTTCTTT. Its translation: CASSLGIRNLNTEAFF. The variable domain in full, with the rest retrieved from reference TRBV5-4 and TRBJ1-1, is ETGVTQSPTHLIKTRGQQVTLRCSSQSGHNTVSWYQQALGQGPQFIFQYYREEENGRGNFPPRFSGLQFPNYSSELNVNALELDDSALYLCASSLGIRNLNTEAFFGQGTRLTVV.

The chain employs TRBV7-2 and TRBJ2-2; 8 nucleotides line up with TRBD2. Losses at the gene ends were 5 bases for V and 1 base for J; bases not matched to a gene: 15. CDR1 and CDR2 from the germline V gene are SGHTA and FQGNSA. The CDR3 contains 19 residues. CDR3 sequence: CASSPPAQGLAGNTGELFF. In nucleotides, the CDR3 is TGTGCCAGCAGCCCACCAGCCCAAGGGCTAGCGGGGAACACCGGGGAGCTGTTTTTT.